The clone carrying this T cell receptor (beta chain) was observed at least ten times. No antigen is known for it. The data originate from a study of T-cell memory formation after mild COVID-19. Study at large: In these data, TCR clusters were largely donor specific.

In TCRdb, the 5' RACE reads were re-called with MiXCR into one record per CDR3 protein. The sample holds hundreds of thousands of distinct CDR3 sequences, approximately 25% seen once. Overall study findings and caveats: Later expanders leaned toward CD4+, whereas clones contracting from day 15 to 85 were balanced CD4/CD8.

The source material was PBMCs or a T cell subset sorted from them (not recorded which). The receptor was isolated from an adult woman who had mild COVID-19 (a few samples of this study predate the infection). Cell type and time point are not known.

CDR3 protein: CASSPLGVAVYNEQFF. In DNA form, the CDR3 reads TGCGCCAGCAGCCCCCTAGGGGTGGCCGTCTACAATGAGCAGTTCTTC. V is TRBV4-3 and J is TRBJ2-1; possibly TRBD1 for D (5 bases). The CDR3 is made up of 16 amino acids. Germline loops: CDR1 LGHNA, CDR2 YSLEER. V gave up 4 bases and J gave up 3 bases, with 16 bases separating them.